This T cell receptor (beta chain) is drawn from a study of cytomegalovirus exposure and HLA in healthy donors. To note about this clone: Antigen specificity is unknown.

PCR was performed using 60 Vbeta and 13 Jbeta primers. Original handling: Unique TCR beta chains totaled some 80 million in a later count, with approximately 10 million of them shared. Clones were sequenced by immunoSEQ multiplex PCR, and TCRdb holds only the in-frame ones, with some missing. V and J calls and clone size come straight from that table; D and trimming were deduced from the DNA. The sample lists roughly 150,000 clones; 70% to 80% were seen once. Overall study findings and caveats: Later on, an analysis showed TCR association rates differing by HLA locus, with DRB1 the most and HLA-C the fewest.

Source material: PBMCs. The sequence derives from a male donor in good health and CMV-seronegative.

The CDR3 region has the DNA TGTGCCAGCAGCCTCTCGACAGGGTTCACTGAAGCTTTCTTT. The encoded protein is CASSLSTGFTEAFF. This chain connects TRBV5-5 to TRBJ1-1, with 7 bases fitting TRBD1. The germline gives CDR1 SGHKS, CDR2 YYEKEE (reference sequence). The CDR3 loop spans 14 amino acids. V shed 4 bases and J 4 bases; nucleotides not matched to a gene: 7.